The 21 T cell receptor beta chains reported below all come from one sample, sequenced in a study of shared clonotypes between healthy human individuals. Method: immunoSEQ multiplex PCR; TCRdb's copy keeps in-frame clones and lacks some. This sample yields about 1.5 million clones, of which under 99% are seen a single time; around 0.45% belongs to the top ten. Sequences were obtained from naive CD4+ T cells sorted from blood. As for subset: CD45RA+ positively selected. The receptors here all came from a man aged 25 to 40 in good health.

The gene calls are TRBV28 and TRBJ2-7; D unclear. V was shortened by 6 bases and J by 6 bases, with 9 bases between the two germline ends. CDR3 length equals 11 residues. Per germline, CDR1 MDHEN and CDR2 SYDVKM. CDR3 in amino acids: CASSRYLEQYF. For the CDR3, the DNA is TGTGCCAGCAGCCGTTATCTCGAGCAGTACTTC.

This chain joins TRBV6-1 and TRBJ1-2; D uncertain. Germline V gene lookup returns CDR1 MNHNS and CDR2 SASEGT. Trimming took off 7 bases at V and 4 bases at J, with 13 bases between the two ends. This CDR3 comprises 13 residues. This CDR3 is CASIETRGYGYTF. DNA for the CDR3: TGTGCCAGCATTGAGACTCGGGGCTATGGCTACACCTTC.

V is TRBV6-5 and J is TRBJ2-1; no reliable D call. Deletions cut 0 bases from V and 4 bases from J, with 7 bases between. Germline V gives CDR1 MNHEY, CDR2 SVGAGI. The CDR3 is made up of 14 amino acids. The CDR3, as DNA: TGTGCCAGCAGTTACTCGCAGGATTACAATGAGCAGTTCTTC. Protein product: CASSYSQDYNEQFF.

The gene calls are TRBV7-9 and TRBJ1-1; D unresolved. CDR1 is SEHNR, CDR2 FQNEAQ, per germline (reference sequence). The CDR3 loop spans 15 amino acids. V was cut by 3 bases and J by 1 base, with 12 bases left in between. CDR3 residues: CASSFRLSSNTEAFF. The CDR3 DNA reads as TGTGCCAGCAGCTTTCGGCTTTCGTCGAACACTGAAGCTTTCTTT. Using reference TRBV7-9 and TRBJ1-1 for the parts outside the CDR3, the full variable domain is DTGVSQNPRHKITKRGQNVTFRCDPISEHNRLYWYRQTLGQGPEFLTYFQNEAQLEKSRLLSDRFSAERPKGSFSTLEIQRTEQGDSAMYLCASSFRLSSNTEAFFGQGTRLTVV.

The chain recombines TRBV18 with TRBJ1-1; TRBD1 might be the D (5 bases). Germline V CDR1 and CDR2: KGHSH, LQKENI. CDR3 length: 14 amino acids. Trimming shortened V by 3 bases and J by 3 bases, and 11 bases separated the two germline ends. CDR3 DNA sequence: TGTGCCAGCTCACCCGCGGGGGACGACACTGAAGCTTTCTTT. Translated: CASSPAGDDTEAFF.

The CDR3, as DNA: TGCGCCAGCAGCATGGTCCTACAGGGAAACGAGCAGTACTTC. It encodes CASSMVLQGNEQYF. This sequence joins TRBV5-1 and TRBJ2-7; D perhaps matches TRBD1 (6 bases). The germline V gene has CDR1 SGHRS and CDR2 YFSETQ. V lost 4 bases to trimming and J lost 5 bases, with 16 bases between them. The CDR3 has 14 residues.

In the case of this clone: Compared with germline, one end of the junction differs, possibly owing to a read error. This chain joins TRBV11-3 and TRBJ2-3; D is undetermined. The CDR3 is made up of 12 amino acids. The germline V gene encodes CDR1 SGHNT and CDR2 YENEEA. CDR3 in DNA: TGTGCCAACAGCTTAGATCCCGATACGCAGTATTTT. This codes for CANSLDPDTQYF.

The V call is TRBV5-1, the J call TRBJ1-2, with D hard to call. The CDR3 is made up of 13 amino acids. The germline V gene has CDR1 SGHRS and CDR2 YFSETQ. V lost 1 base and J 2 bases, leaving 6 bases between the germline ends. CDR3 residues: CASSLSWNYGYTF. The CDR3 DNA reads as TGCGCCAGCAGCTTGTCGTGGAACTATGGCTACACCTTC.

The CDR3 here is CASSWGSTGELFF. The CDR3 region has the DNA TGCGCCAGCAGCTGGGGGAGCACCGGGGAGCTGTTTTTT. V usage is TRBV5-1 and J usage is TRBJ2-2; either TRBD1 or TRBD2 may fit D (5 bases each). The CDR3 is 13 residues long. Deletions cut 3 bases from V and 4 bases from J, with 7 bases between. In germline, CDR1 is SGHRS, CDR2 YFSETQ.

The chain is built from TRBV11-2 and TRBJ2-2; no clear D gene. Trimming removed 5 bases from V and 0 bases from J, with 7 bases in between. The germline CDR1 and CDR2 sequences are SGHAT and FQNNGV. The CDR3 covers 14 residues. CDR3 residues: CASSPYSNTGELFF. CDR3 in DNA: TGTGCCAGCAGCCCATACTCGAACACCGGGGAGCTGTTTTTT.

The gene calls are TRBV2 and TRBJ2-5, with D tentatively TRBD1 (6 bases). The CDR3 sequence is 14 residues long. V dropped 6 bases and J dropped 7 bases, with 18 bases sitting between them. Germline CDR1 reads SNHLY; CDR2 reads FYNNEI. CDR3 sequence reads: CASSDGDNGRTQYF. CDR3 DNA sequence: TGTGCCAGCAGCGACGGGGACAATGGGAGGACCCAGTACTTC.

J is TRBJ2-3 and V is TRBV6-5, with TRBD1 identical over 7 bases. V was clipped by 6 bases and J by 5 bases; unmatched bases: 8. The CDR3 has 14 residues. Germline V gene sequence: CDR1 MNHEY, CDR2 SVGAGI. The chain's CDR3 is CASRLGQVGDTQYF. The CDR3 DNA sequence: TGTGCCAGCAGACTCGGACAGGTTGGAGATACGCAGTATTTT.

This clone appeared once. The chain joins TRBV2 to TRBJ2-3; 8 positions match TRBD1. J gave up 4 bases and V 3 bases, and 15 bases lay outside the gene matches. CDR3 length: 18 amino acids. The germline gives CDR1 SNHLY, CDR2 FYNNEI. CDR3 sequence: CASSDVFGWRTGPDTQYF. The DNA of the CDR3 is TGTGCCAGCAGTGACGTATTTGGTTGGAGGACAGGGCCAGATACGCAGTATTTT.

This chain joins TRBV2 and TRBJ2-1, with 11 nucleotides matching TRBD2. Germline V gene lookup returns CDR1 SNHLY and CDR2 FYNNEI. The CDR3 length is 16 residues. Trimming at V came to 3 bases and at J to 7 bases, leaving 8 bases not matched to a gene. DNA of the CDR3: TGTGCCAGCAGTGATGGTAGCGGGAGGGCCGTGAATGAGCAGTTCTTC. Translating gives CASSDGSGRAVNEQFF.

This clone occurred once. Mismatch with germline at one junction end may stem from a read error. The rearrangement uses TRBV11-2 and TRBJ2-3, with D possibly TRBD1 on 7 matching bases. Germline V gives CDR1 SGHAT, CDR2 FQNNGV. The CDR3 is 18 amino acids. CDR3 in amino acids: CASSLAWGRGAHTHTQYF. The CDR3 region has the DNA TGTGCCAGCAGCTTAGCGTGGGGCAGGGGGGCACACACACATACGCAGTATTTT.

This chain uses TRBV21-1 with TRBJ2-7. TRBV21-1 is noted as a pseudogene. CDR3 length: 15 amino acids. This CDR3 reads CASSKSAHIKYEQYF. CDR3 coding DNA: TGTGCCAGCAGCAAATCGGCACATATTAAGTACGAGCAGTACTTC.

This CDR3 is CASSAEGGTAAYEQYF. DNA of the CDR3: TGTGCCAGCAGCGCCGAGGGGGGGACAGCCGCCTACGAGCAGTACTTC. The chain carries TRBV9 and TRBJ2-7; tentatively, D is TRBD1 or TRBD2 (7 bases each). This CDR3 contains 16 residues. Germline V gene sequence: CDR1 SGDLS, CDR2 YYNGEE. Deletions cut 3 bases from V and 2 bases from J, with 18 bases between.

The V call is TRBV6-1, the J call TRBJ2-7; D ambiguous. Germline V gene lookup returns CDR1 MNHNS and CDR2 SASEGT. The CDR3 is made up of 16 amino acids. Trimming stripped 2 bases from V and 0 bases from J, with 14 bases between. CDR3 DNA sequence: TGTGCCAGCAGTGAATTTGAAGGACGGGTCTCCTACGAGCAGTACTTC. It codes for CASSEFEGRVSYEQYF.

The chain joins TRBV5-4 to TRBJ2-5; no definite D call. V was pared by 5 bases and J by 5 bases, with 16 bases between. The CDR3 consists of 14 residues. Per the germline V gene, CDR1 is SGHNT and CDR2 is YYREEE (reference sequence). This chain's CDR3 is CASSPEVFEETQYF. CDR3 nucleotide sequence: TGTGCCAGCAGTCCCGAGGTATTTGAGGAGACCCAGTACTTC.

The chain's CDR3 is CASSQEPAGVEFF. The CDR3 coding sequence is TGCGCCAGCAGCCAAGAACCAGCGGGAGTTGAGTTCTTC. This chain links TRBV4-3 with TRBJ2-1; 8 bases fit TRBD2. Trimming cost V 0 bases and J 14 bases; bases outside gene matches: 6. The CDR3 contains 13 residues. The germline CDR1 and CDR2 sequences are LGHNA and YSLEER.

Concerning this clone: The same CDR3 can be traced to other DNA sequences in this sample. The CDR3 loop is CASSLGQNTEAFF. CDR3 DNA: TGTGCCAGCAGCCTGGGACAGAACACTGAAGCTTTCTTT. This rearrangement joins TRBV7-6 to TRBJ1-1; D might be TRBD1 (6 bases). The CDR3 totals 13 residues. Germline CDR1 reads SGHVS; CDR2 reads FNYEAQ. V lost 5 bases and J 1 base, leaving 8 bases between the germline ends.